This TCR beta chain was captured in a study of OX40 agonist ivuxolimab in advanced cancers. Across the whole study: Of mixed ages from roughly 23 to 80 and averaging about 56 years, the group was roughly 83% male.

This CDR3 has 15 amino acids. Germline CDR1 SGHVS, CDR2 FNYEAQ. The V end lost 5 bases, the J end lost 0 bases, and 12 bases lay between the germline ends. Patients with autoimmune history or systemic immunosuppression were excluded. Produced via immunoSEQ multiplex PCR; TCRdb's table is partial and in-frame only. The sample includes about 65,000 clones, about 92% of them seen just once. The sequencing used CD4+ or CD8+ T cells sorted from blood, collected in a trial of the OX40 agonist ivuxolimab. The source of this sequence is an adult with an advanced solid tumor such as melanoma, head and neck, liver or kidney cancer. The genes are TRBV7-6 and TRBJ2-3; weak D call: TRBD1 (5 bases). The CDR3, as DNA: TGTGCCAGCAGCAGGCAGGGTTCTAGCACAGATACGCAGTATTTT. It yields the protein CASSRQGSSTDTQYF.